The 14 T cell receptor beta chains below come from one sample, sequenced in a study of somatic mutations in cytotoxic T cells in rheumatoid arthritis. Measured with immunoSEQ multiplex PCR; TCRdb has only the in-frame clones, and not every one. This sample carries roughly 14,000 clones, around 77% of them seen once, and the ten largest clones take approximately 16%. The specimen was CD8+ T cells sorted from blood. Source of these receptors: an adult with rheumatoid arthritis.

In this sample, this clone is medium-sized. Other DNA sequences in this sample translate to the same CDR3. The chain employs TRBV7-9 and TRBJ1-1; D not certain. V was clipped by 5 bases and J by 1 base, with 14 bases between them. The CDR3 is 15 residues long. CDR1 is SEHNR and CDR2 is FQNEAQ in the germline V gene (reference sequence). CDR3 DNA sequence: TGTGCCAGCAGCCTGAGGGCAGGCCGGAACACTGAAGCTTTCTTT. Encoded protein: CASSLRAGRNTEAFF.

The CDR3 protein is CASSVGGGRGEQYF. The CDR3 DNA sequence: TGTGCCAGCAGCGTAGGGGGGGGCCGGGGCGAGCAGTACTTC. The chain is built from TRBV9 and TRBJ2-7; D possibly corresponds to TRBD2 (7 bases). The germline V gene has CDR1 SGDLS and CDR2 YYNGEE. V gave up 0 bases and J gave up 6 bases, with 13 bases separating them. This CDR3 comprises 14 residues.

The CDR3 coding sequence is TGTGCCAGCAGCCTAGGGGCAGGCTACGAGCAGTACGTC. The encoded protein is CASSLGAGYEQYV. The gene calls are TRBV28 and TRBJ2-7; tentative D call: TRBD1 (5 bases). This CDR3 contains 13 residues. Deletions cut 6 bases from V and 3 bases from J, with 12 bases between. Germline V CDR1 and CDR2: MDHEN, SYDVKM.

The V and J genes are TRBV19 and TRBJ2-7, with TRBD2 matching over 8 bases. The CDR3 length is 16 residues. Germline trimming cut 5 bases from V and 0 bases from J; bases unmatched to any gene: 9. The V gene's germline CDR1 is LNHDA and CDR2 SQIVND (reference sequence). This chain's CDR3 is CASSSTSGGFSYEQYF. The CDR3, as DNA: TGTGCCAGTAGTTCGACGAGCGGGGGCTTCTCCTACGAGCAGTACTTC.

This clone ranks as medium-sized. The chain recombines TRBV25-1 with TRBJ1-1, with 8 bases matching TRBD1. The CDR3 totals 13 residues. After removal of 6 bases from V and 5 bases from J, the junction contained 5 bases not matched to a gene. Per the germline V gene, CDR1 is MGHDK and CDR2 is SYGVNS. Here the CDR3 DNA reads TGTGCCAGCAGGCAGGGGGCTGGGACTGAAGCTTTCTTT. Residues: CASRQGAGTEAFF.

The chain combines TRBV6-1 with TRBJ2-1; a weak D match, TRBD1 (5 bases). The CDR3 is made up of 13 amino acids. The germline gives CDR1 MNHNS, CDR2 SASEGT. V lost 2 bases and J lost 8, with 10 bases in between. For the CDR3, the DNA is TGTGCCAGCAGTGAAAAAGGGGCTTATGAGCAGTTCTTC. The encoded protein is CASSEKGAYEQFF.

This clone was seen just once. The chain couples TRBV2 to TRBJ2-7, with 9 bases that match TRBD1. The CDR3 runs 14 residues. Germline CDR1 is SNHLY and CDR2 is FYNNEI. V gave up 5 bases and J gave up 4 bases; unmatched junction bases: 6. For the CDR3, the DNA is TGTGCCAGCAGTAACCCGGGACAGGGTTACGAGCAGTACTTC. Translation gives CASSNPGQGYEQYF.

The chain links TRBV25-1 to TRBJ2-7; 11 bases fit TRBD1. V was pared by 7 bases and J by 4 bases, with 3 bases of the junction left unmatched. The length of the CDR3 is 13 residues. Germline lookup yields CDR1 MGHDK and CDR2 SYGVNS. The CDR3 loop reads CASMGQGGYEQYV. In DNA form, the CDR3 reads TGTGCCAGCATGGGACAGGGGGGGTACGAGCAGTACGTC.

This sequence joins TRBV7-2 and TRBJ1-2; maybe TRBD1 (6 bases). The CDR3 is 16 amino acids. The germline CDR1 and CDR2 sequences are SGHTA and FQGNSA. Trimming removed 2 bases from V and 2 bases from J, with 15 bases in between. As DNA, the CDR3 is TGTGCCAGCAGCTTAATATATGGGACACGGAACTATGGCTACACCTTC. Its translation: CASSLIYGTRNYGYTF.

The chain joins TRBV5-6 to TRBJ1-1, with no clear D. V was cut by 4 bases and J by 7 bases, with 14 bases left in between. The V gene's germline CDR1 is SGHDT and CDR2 YYEEEE. This CDR3 has 13 amino acids. The CDR3 nucleotides are TGTGCCAGCAGCCCACCCCTGGGAATTGAAGCTTTCTTT. It codes for CASSPPLGIEAFF. The complete variable domain, with remaining parts taken from reference TRBV5-6 and TRBJ1-1, reads DAGVTQSPTHLIKTRGQQVTLRCSPKSGHDTVSWYQQALGQGPQFIFQYYEEEERQRGNFPDRFSGHQFPNYSSELNVNALLLGDSALYLCASSPPLGIEAFFGQGTRLTVV.

On this clone itself: At one of its ends the junction is not consistent with the germline gene, which may arise from a read error. This chain connects TRBV7-2 to TRBJ2-1; 10 bases map to TRBD2. From germline, CDR1 is SGHTA and CDR2 FQGNSA. The CDR3 consists of 14 residues. Here the CDR3 reads CASSLAGVYNEQFF. The CDR3 DNA reads as TGTGCCAGCAGCCTAGCGGGGGTCTACAATGAGCAGTTCTTC. Full variable domain (remainder filled in from reference TRBV7-2 and TRBJ2-1): GAGVSQSPSNKVTEKGKDVELRCDPISGHTALYWYRQSLGQGLEFLIYFQGNSAPDKSGLPSDRFSAERTGGSVSTLTIQRTQQEDSAVYLCASSLAGVYNEQFFGPGTRLTVL.

The chain is built from TRBV7-6 and TRBJ2-2; D not resolved. The germline V gene has CDR1 SGHVS and CDR2 FNYEAQ. The CDR3 runs to 18 residues. V lost 3 bases to trimming and J lost 0 bases, with 17 bases between them. The CDR3 region has the DNA TGTGCCAGCAGCTTCAATAACTTCCGGGCCTCGAACACCGGGGAGCTGTTTTTT. Protein product: CASSFNNFRASNTGELFF.

The rearrangement joins TRBV19 to TRBJ2-3, with unresolved D. Between the trimmed V and J ends, which lost 4 bases and 6 bases, there was a span of 11 bases. CDR1 LNHDA and CDR2 SQIVND come from the germline V gene (reference sequence). The CDR3 length is 13 residues. The chain's CDR3 is CASSTHTRDTQYF. The CDR3 nucleotides are TGTGCCAGTAGTACCCATACACGGGATACGCAGTATTTT.

The chain couples TRBV9 to TRBJ2-3; D remains unclear. This CDR3 comprises 14 residues. The V gene's germline CDR1 is SGDLS and CDR2 YYNGEE. V was shortened by 2 bases and J by 6 bases, with 13 bases between the two germline ends. Here the CDR3 reads CASSVSRSSDTQYF. The CDR3 nucleotides are TGTGCCAGCAGCGTGTCTAGGTCCAGCGATACGCAGTATTTT.